These T cell receptor beta chains were read from a single sample in a study of blood T cell repertoires in COVID-19. The repertoire was sequenced with immunoSEQ multiplex PCR; TCRdb's copy has only in-frame clones and lacks some. Of more than 75,000 clones listed, more than 80% were seen once; the top ten hold less than 3.5%. Sequencing used peripheral blood. These receptors originate from a man aged 50 to 60 with COVID-19, enrolled during active disease. CDR3s leave out the opening cysteine and the closing phenylalanine or tryptophan. A D gene is named only where the DNA matches it firmly.

cdr3_length	j_call	v_call	d_call	cdr3_aa
14	TRBJ1-4	TRBV19	TRBD1	ASSIRDRGPNEKLF
12	TRBJ1-5	TRBV7-9	-	ASSATGSNQPQH
15	TRBJ1-1	TRBV10-3	TRBD1	AISAPRRPGGNTEAF
13	TRBJ2-1	TRBV11-2	-	ASSADRSTYNEQF
10	TRBJ1-4	TRBV3-1/TRBV3-2	-	ASSHQNEKLF
11	TRBJ1-1	TRBV29-1	-	SAGVGGGTEAF
11	TRBJ1-5	TRBV6-5	-	ASSLGANQPQH
11	TRBJ1-1	TRBV6-4	-	ASSRTANTEAF
12	TRBJ1-5	TRBV10-2	TRBD1	ASSETGGIQPQH
11	TRBJ2-1	TRBV30	-	AWSVRGGNEQF
14	TRBJ1-5	TRBV7-2	TRBD1	ASSLVPGQADQPQH
13	TRBJ2-7	TRBV15	TRBD1	ATSRDRTGGYEQY
14	TRBJ1-3	TRBV5-4	-	ASTQGPPGDGNTIY
12	TRBJ1-2	TRBV2	TRBD1	ASREQGDVYGYT
12	TRBJ1-6	TRBV9	-	ASSAPGGHSPLH
13	TRBJ1-4	TRBV6-5	-	ASSYETARNEKLF
13	TRBJ2-1	TRBV9	TRBD2	ASSVGSGLAGGRF
11	TRBJ1-5	TRBV29-1	-	SVRETGNQPQH
13	TRBJ1-2	TRBV4-2	TRBD1	ASSQAMTGLAGYT
15	TRBJ2-2	TRBV19	TRBD2	ASSMELAGGTTGELF
9	TRBJ2-7	TRBV4-2	-	ASGRGSEQY
15	TRBJ2-7	TRBV4-1	-	ASSQDGGRGGTYEQY
10	TRBJ1-5	TRBV12-3/TRBV12-4	-	ASRLGGQPQH
13	TRBJ1-2	TRBV7-2	TRBD1	ASSLSGTGGFGYT
13	TRBJ2-1	TRBV15	TRBD1	ATSQRTGGTDEQF
12	TRBJ2-5	TRBV2	TRBD1	ASKRAGTEETQY
12	TRBJ1-2	TRBV5-4	-	ASSLDAGHRGYT
15	TRBJ2-1	TRBV3-1/TRBV3-2	TRBD2	ASSPGSRGGPYNEQF
10	TRBJ2-5	TRBV29-1	-	SGTEYQETQY
13	TRBJ1-6	TRBV28	TRBD1	ASSSVTGGRSPLH
14	TRBJ1-6	TRBV7-7	-	ASSLQIQLSYSPLH
11	TRBJ1-2	TRBV2	-	ASSEGEDYGYT
17	TRBJ2-3	TRBV24-1	TRBD2	ATSSPAGSGGTSTDTQY
14	TRBJ1-6	TRBV14	TRBD1	ASSHGNTGGNSPLH
12	TRBJ2-7	TRBV19	TRBD1	ASSPRQGSYEQY
14	TRBJ2-2	TRBV19	-	ASSNSMVAPAGELF
13	TRBJ2-2	TRBV6-5	-	ASSWRGSGSGELF